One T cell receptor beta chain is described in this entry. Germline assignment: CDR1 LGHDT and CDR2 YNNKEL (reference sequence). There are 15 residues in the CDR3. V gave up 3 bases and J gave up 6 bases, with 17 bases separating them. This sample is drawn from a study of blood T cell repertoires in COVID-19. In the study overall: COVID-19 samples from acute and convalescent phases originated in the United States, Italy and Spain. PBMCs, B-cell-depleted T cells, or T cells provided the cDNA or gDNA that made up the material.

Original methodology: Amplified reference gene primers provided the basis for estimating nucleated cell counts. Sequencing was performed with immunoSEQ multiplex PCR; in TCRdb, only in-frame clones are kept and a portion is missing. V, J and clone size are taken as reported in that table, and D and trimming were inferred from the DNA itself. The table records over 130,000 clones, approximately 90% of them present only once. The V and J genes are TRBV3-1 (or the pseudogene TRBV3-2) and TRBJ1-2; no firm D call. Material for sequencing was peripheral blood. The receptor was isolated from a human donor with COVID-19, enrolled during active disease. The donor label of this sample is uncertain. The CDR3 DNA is TGTGCCAGCAGCCACCCTGCTGGCCGCGGTGATGGCTACACCTTC. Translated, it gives CASSHPAGRGDGYTF.